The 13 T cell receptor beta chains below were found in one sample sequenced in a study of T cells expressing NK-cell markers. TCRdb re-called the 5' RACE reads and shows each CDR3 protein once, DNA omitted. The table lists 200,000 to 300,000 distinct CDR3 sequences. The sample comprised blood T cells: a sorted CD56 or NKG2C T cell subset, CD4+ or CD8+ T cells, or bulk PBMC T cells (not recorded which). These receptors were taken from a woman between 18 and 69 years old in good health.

CDR3 amino acids: CASSLAGGRVDTQYF. J is TRBJ2-3 and V is TRBV7-2; TCRdb outputs TRBD1, but without DNA this stays unchecked. The CDR3 covers 15 residues. CDR1 is SGHTA and CDR2 is FQGNSA in the germline V gene.

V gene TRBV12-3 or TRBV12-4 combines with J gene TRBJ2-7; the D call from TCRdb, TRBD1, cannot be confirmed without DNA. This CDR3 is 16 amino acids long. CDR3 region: CASSPPPGGAVGEQYF.

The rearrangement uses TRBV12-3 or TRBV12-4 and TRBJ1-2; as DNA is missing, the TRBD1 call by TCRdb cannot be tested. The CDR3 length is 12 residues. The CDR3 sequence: CASLGQGAGYTF.

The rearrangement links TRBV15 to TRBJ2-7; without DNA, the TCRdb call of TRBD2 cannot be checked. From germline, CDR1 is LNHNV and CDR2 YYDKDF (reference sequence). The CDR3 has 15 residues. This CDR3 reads CATSRDTSGSYEQYF.

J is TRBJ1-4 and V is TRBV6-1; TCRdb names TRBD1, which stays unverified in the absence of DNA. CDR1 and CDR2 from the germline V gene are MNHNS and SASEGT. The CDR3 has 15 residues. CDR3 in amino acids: CASSWVGGVNEKLFF.

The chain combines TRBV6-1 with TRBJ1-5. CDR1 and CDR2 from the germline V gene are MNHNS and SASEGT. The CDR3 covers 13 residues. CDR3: CASSRDRNQPQHF.

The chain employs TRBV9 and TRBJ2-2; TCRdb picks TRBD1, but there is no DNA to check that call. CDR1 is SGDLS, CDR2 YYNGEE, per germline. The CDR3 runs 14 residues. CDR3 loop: CASSVVARGGELFF.

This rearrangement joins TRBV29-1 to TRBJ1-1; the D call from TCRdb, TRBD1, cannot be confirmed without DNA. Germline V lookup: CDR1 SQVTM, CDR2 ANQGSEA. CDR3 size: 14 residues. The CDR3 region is CSVLKQGAVTEAFF. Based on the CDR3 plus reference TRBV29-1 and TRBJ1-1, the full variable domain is SAVISQKPSRDICQRGTSLTIQCQVDSQVTMMFWYRQQPGQSLTLIATANQGSEATYESGFVIDKFPISRPNLTFSTLTVSNMSPEDSSIYLCSVLKQGAVTEAFFGQGTRLTVV.

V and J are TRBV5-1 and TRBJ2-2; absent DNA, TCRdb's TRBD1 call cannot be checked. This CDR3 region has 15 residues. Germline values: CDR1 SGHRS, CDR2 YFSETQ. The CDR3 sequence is CASSPGTVFTGELFF.

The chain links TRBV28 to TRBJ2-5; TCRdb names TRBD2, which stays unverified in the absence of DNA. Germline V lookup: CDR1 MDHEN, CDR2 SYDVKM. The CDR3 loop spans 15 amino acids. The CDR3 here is CASSSTSGRRETQYF.

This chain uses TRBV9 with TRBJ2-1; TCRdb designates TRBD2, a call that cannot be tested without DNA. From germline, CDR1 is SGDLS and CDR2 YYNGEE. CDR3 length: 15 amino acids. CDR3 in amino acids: CASSVGLAGAEGQFF.

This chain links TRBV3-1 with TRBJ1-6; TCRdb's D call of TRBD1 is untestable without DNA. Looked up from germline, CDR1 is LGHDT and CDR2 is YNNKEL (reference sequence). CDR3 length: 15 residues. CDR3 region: CASSQMRGGNSPLHF.

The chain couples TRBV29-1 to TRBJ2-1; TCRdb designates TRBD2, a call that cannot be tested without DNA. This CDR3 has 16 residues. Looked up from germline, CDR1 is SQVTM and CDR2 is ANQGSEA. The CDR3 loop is CSARSVASGRSNEQFF.